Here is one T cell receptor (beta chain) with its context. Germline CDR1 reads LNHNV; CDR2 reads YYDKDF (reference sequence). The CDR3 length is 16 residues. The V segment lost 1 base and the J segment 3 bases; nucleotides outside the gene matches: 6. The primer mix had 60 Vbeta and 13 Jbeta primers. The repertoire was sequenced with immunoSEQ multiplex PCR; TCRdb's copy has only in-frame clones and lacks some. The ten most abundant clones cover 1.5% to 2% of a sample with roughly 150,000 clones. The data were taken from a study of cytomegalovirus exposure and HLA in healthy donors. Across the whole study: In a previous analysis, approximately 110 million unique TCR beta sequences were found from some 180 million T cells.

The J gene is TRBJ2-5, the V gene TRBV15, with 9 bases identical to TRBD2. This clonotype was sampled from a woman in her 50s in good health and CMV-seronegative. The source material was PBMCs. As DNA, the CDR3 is TGTGCCACCAGCAGAGGCCTAGCGGGGTTTAAAGAGACCCAGTACTTC. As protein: CATSRGLAGFKETQYF.